What follows are 9 T cell receptor beta chains derived from one specimen sequenced in a study of cytomegalovirus exposure and HLA in healthy donors. The study ran its PCR with 60 Vbeta and 13 Jbeta primers. Sequencing used immunoSEQ multiplex PCR; TCRdb keeps in-frame clones, though not all of them. The sample shows a few hundred thousand clones, 72% of them seen only once. Sequenced: PBMCs. These receptors all come from a female donor in good health and CMV-seronegative.

The CDR3 sequence: CASSINPGEQYF. CDR3 in DNA: TGTGCCAGTAGTATTAACCCGGGCGAGCAGTACTTC. The V gene is TRBV19, the J gene TRBJ2-7, with no clear D. Germline CDR1 is LNHDA and CDR2 is SQIVND (reference sequence). The CDR3 has 12 amino acids. V was pared by 3 bases and J by 6 bases, with 9 bases between.

The chain uses TRBV28 and TRBJ2-7, with TRBD2 matching over 8 bases. Germline V gene sequence: CDR1 MDHEN, CDR2 SYDVKM. The junction had 8 bases not matched to a gene; V was cut back by 3 bases and J by 7 bases. CDR3 length: 14 residues. The DNA for the CDR3 is TGTGCCAGCAGTTTTCGCGGGGGGTTGGGGGAGCAGTACTTC. It yields the protein CASSFRGGLGEQYF.

A word on this clone: The junction shows a germline mismatch at one end, possibly a read error. V usage is TRBV6-5 and J usage is TRBJ2-5, with D possibly matching TRBD1 (5 bases). CDR3 length: 15 residues. Germline V CDR1 and CDR2: MNHEY, SVGAGI. The CDR3 sequence: CASSYSDSPQGTQYF. The CDR3 DNA is TGTGCCAGCAGTTACTCTGACAGCCCCCAAGGGACCCAGTACTTC.

The chain joins TRBV10-1 to TRBJ2-2; 10 bases are shared with TRBD2. The CDR3 length is 16 residues. CDR1 is WNHNN and CDR2 is SYGVQD in the germline V gene (reference sequence). J was trimmed by 5 bases and V by 6 bases; bases with no gene match: 9. The chain's CDR3 is CASSPTSGYGTGELFF. As DNA, the CDR3 is TGCGCCAGCAGCCCGACTAGCGGGTATGGAACCGGGGAGCTGTTTTTT.

The chain couples TRBV2 to TRBJ2-4; 9 nucleotides line up with TRBD1. J was trimmed by 6 bases and V by 8 bases; bases with no gene match: 14. The germline V gene encodes CDR1 SNHLY and CDR2 FYNNEI. The CDR3 contains 16 residues. Here the CDR3 reads CASLRRETGGRNIQYF. CDR3 bases: TGTGCCAGCTTACGGAGAGAGACAGGGGGTAGAAACATTCAGTACTTC.

The chain carries TRBV28 and TRBJ1-5, with 11 bases aligning to TRBD1. The CDR3 spans 17 residues. Germline V gene data show CDR1 as MDHEN and CDR2 as SYDVKM. The V segment lost 6 bases and the J segment 0 bases; nucleotides outside the gene matches: 7. The CDR3 coding sequence is TGTGCCAGCAGAATAGGGACAGGGGGGCATAGCAATCAGCCCCAGCATTTT. Its translation: CASRIGTGGHSNQPQHF.

The chain couples TRBV5-1 to TRBJ2-2, with TRBD2 matching over 7 bases. Germline V CDR1 and CDR2: SGHRS, YFSETQ. J gave up 4 bases and V 6 bases, and 12 bases lay outside the gene matches. This CDR3 comprises 16 residues. CDR3 residues: CASNPVAGAGTGELFF. In DNA form, the CDR3 reads TGCGCCAGCAATCCAGTCGCGGGAGCGGGCACCGGGGAGCTGTTTTTT.

A single count supports this clone. The chain has TRBV18 and TRBJ1-4, with D unclear. CDR1 is KGHSH, CDR2 LQKENI, per germline. The ends were cut back, 3 bases at V and 5 bases at J, with 7 bases in the middle. CDR3 size: 13 residues. The CDR3 DNA reads TGTGCCAGCTCACCGGGAGGGAATGAAAAACTGTTTTTT. Translation: CASSPGGNEKLFF.

This clone was seen a handful of times. J is TRBJ1-4 and V is TRBV2, with D unresolved. This CDR3 comprises 15 residues. The V gene lost 7 bases and the J gene lost 5 bases, with 17 bases spanning the gap. Germline CDR1 reads SNHLY; CDR2 reads FYNNEI. The chain's CDR3 is CASIKEDGRNEKLFF. The CDR3 bases are TGTGCCAGCATCAAGGAGGACGGGAGGAATGAAAAACTGTTTTTT.